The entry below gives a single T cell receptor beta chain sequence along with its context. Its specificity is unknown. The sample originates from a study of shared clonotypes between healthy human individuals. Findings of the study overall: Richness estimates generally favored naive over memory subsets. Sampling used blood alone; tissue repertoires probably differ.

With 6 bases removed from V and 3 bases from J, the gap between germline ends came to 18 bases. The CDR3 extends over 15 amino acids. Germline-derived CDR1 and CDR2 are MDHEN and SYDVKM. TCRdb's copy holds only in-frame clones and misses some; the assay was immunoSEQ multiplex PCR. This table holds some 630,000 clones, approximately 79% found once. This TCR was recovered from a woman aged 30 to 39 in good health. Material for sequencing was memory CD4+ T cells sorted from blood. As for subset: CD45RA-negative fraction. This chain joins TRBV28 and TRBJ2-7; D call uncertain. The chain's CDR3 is CASRDSVGHSYEQYF. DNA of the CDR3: TGTGCCAGCAGAGACTCCGTGGGTCACAGCTACGAGCAGTACTTC.